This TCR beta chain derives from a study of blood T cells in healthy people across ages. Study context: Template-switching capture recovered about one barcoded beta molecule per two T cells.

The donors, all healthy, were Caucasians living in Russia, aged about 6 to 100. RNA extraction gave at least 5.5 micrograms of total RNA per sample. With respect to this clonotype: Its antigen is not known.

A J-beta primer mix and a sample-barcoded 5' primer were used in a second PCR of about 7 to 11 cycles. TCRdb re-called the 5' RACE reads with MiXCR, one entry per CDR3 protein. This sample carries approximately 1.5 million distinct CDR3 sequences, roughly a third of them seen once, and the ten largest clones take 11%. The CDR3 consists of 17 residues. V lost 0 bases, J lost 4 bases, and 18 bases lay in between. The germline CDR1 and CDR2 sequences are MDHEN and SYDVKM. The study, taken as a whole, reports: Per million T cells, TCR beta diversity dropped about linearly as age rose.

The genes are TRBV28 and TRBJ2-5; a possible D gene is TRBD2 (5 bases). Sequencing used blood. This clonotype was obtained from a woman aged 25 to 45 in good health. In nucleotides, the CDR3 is TGTGCCAGCAGTTTATGGGCAGGAGGAACTTCAGGAGAGACCCAGTACTTC. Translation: CASSLWAGGTSGETQYF.